The rows below give T cell receptor beta chains drawn from one sample of a study of blood T cell repertoires in COVID-19. Some clones are missing from TCRdb's copy, which holds only in-frame ones; the method was immunoSEQ multiplex PCR. The sample has tens of thousands of clones; roughly 86% are singletons. Sequencing used peripheral blood. The receptors here all came from an older man with acute or convalescent COVID-19. CDR3s include the opening cysteine and the closing phenylalanine or tryptophan. D genes are given only for firm matches. A clone size is listed for some rows: how often the clone was seen (once, few, many), or a class if it is expanded.

D: TRBD1
size: -
V: TRBV9
J: TRBJ1-6
DNA: TGTGCCAGCAGCGTAACCGGGACAGGGAATTCACCCCTCCACTTT
CDR3: CASSVTGTGNSPLHF

D: -
size: once
V: TRBV28
J: TRBJ2-2
DNA: TGTGCCAGCAGTTCAGGTTCCGGGGAGCTGTTTTTT
CDR3: CASSSGSGELFF

D: TRBD1
size: once
V: TRBV5-4
J: TRBJ2-7
DNA: TGTGCCAGCAGTCCCGGGACAGGGTTCGAGCAGTACTTC
CDR3: CASSPGTGFEQYF

D: TRBD1
size: -
V: TRBV9
J: TRBJ1-4
DNA: TGTGCCAGCAGCGTCACCCGGGACAGGGATGAAAAACTGTTTTTT
CDR3: CASSVTRDRDEKLFF

D: TRBD1
size: -
V: TRBV10-3
J: TRBJ2-7
DNA: TGTGCCATCAGCCCCATCGACAGGGGCTCCTACGAGCAGTACTTC
CDR3: CAISPIDRGSYEQYF

D: -
size: -
V: TRBV21-1
J: TRBJ2-2
DNA: TGTGCCAGCAGCAAAGGAGGACGGGAGGCGAACACCGGGGAGCTGTTTTTT
CDR3: CASSKGGREANTGELFF

D: TRBD1
size: -
V: TRBV5-5
J: TRBJ2-2
DNA: TGTGCCAGCAGTTCAGACAGGGGCACCGGGGAGCTGTTTTTT
CDR3: CASSSDRGTGELFF

D: TRBD1
size: -
V: TRBV7-2
J: TRBJ2-1
DNA: TGTGCCAGCAGCTACAGGGGGCCCGATGAGCAGTTCTTC
CDR3: CASSYRGPDEQFF

D: TRBD2
size: few
V: TRBV7-9
J: TRBJ2-7
DNA: TGTGCCAGCAGCTTAGGGACTAGCGGTCCCTACGAGCAGTACTTC
CDR3: CASSLGTSGPYEQYF

D: TRBD1
size: -
V: TRBV28
J: TRBJ1-2
DNA: TGTGCCAGCAGCCGTGACAGGGGTTATGGCTACACCTTC
CDR3: CASSRDRGYGYTF

D: -
size: -
V: TRBV2
J: TRBJ1-4
DNA: TGTGCCTCTAATGGGCGGGAGAGAAATGAAAAACTGTTTTTT
CDR3: CASNGRERNEKLFF

D: -
size: -
V: TRBV4-3
J: TRBJ1-4
DNA: TGCGCCAGCAGCCTGATGGGCAGTAATGAAAAACTGTTTTTT
CDR3: CASSLMGSNEKLFF

D: TRBD2
size: once
V: TRBV4-3
J: TRBJ2-3
DNA: TGCGCCAGCAGCAAACTAGCGGGGGAAACAGATACGCAGTATTTT
CDR3: CASSKLAGETDTQYF

D: -
size: -
V: TRBV27
J: TRBJ1-2
DNA: TGTGCCAGCAGTTTCGACGGAGGATATGGCTACACCTTC
CDR3: CASSFDGGYGYTF

D: -
size: -
V: TRBV6-1
J: TRBJ1-1
DNA: TGTGCCAGCAGCTCCGCGAGCCTTGAAGCTTTCTTT
CDR3: CASSSASLEAFF

D: TRBD2
size: -
V: TRBV6-6
J: TRBJ2-5
DNA: TGTGCCAGCAGTCCCCCCCCGACTAGCGGGGGACCCCAAGAGACCCAGTACTTC
CDR3: CASSPPPTSGGPQETQYF

D: -
size: -
V: TRBV9
J: TRBJ1-6
DNA: TGTGCCAGCAGCGGACCAGGGTTCGGTAATTCACCCCTCCACTTT
CDR3: CASSGPGFGNSPLHF

D: TRBD2
size: -
V: TRBV27
J: TRBJ2-2
DNA: TGTGCCAGCAGTTTTGAGGGACTAGCGGGTTCGAACACCGGGGAGCTGTTTTTT
CDR3: CASSFEGLAGSNTGELFF

D: TRBD2
size: -
V: TRBV7-3
J: TRBJ2-3
DNA: TGTGCCAGCAGCTTAGGTCGGGAGGTAGATACGCAGTATTTT
CDR3: CASSLGREVDTQYF

D: -
size: -
V: TRBV6-5
J: TRBJ2-2
DNA: TGTGCCAGCTCGACAGTTCCCACCGGGGAGCTGTTTTTT
CDR3: CASSTVPTGELFF

D: -
size: -
V: TRBV6-5
J: TRBJ1-4
DNA: TGTGCCAGCAGACCGGGGGTCGGAGAAAAACTGTTTTTT
CDR3: CASRPGVGEKLFF

D: -
size: few
V: TRBV6-1
J: TRBJ2-3
DNA: TGTGCCAGCAGTGAGGAGGATCGATGGGCGCAGTATTTT
CDR3: CASSEEDRWAQYF

D: -
size: -
V: TRBV28
J: TRBJ1-5
DNA: TGTGCCAGCAGTTTAGGAACCAGGGGAGATCAGCCCCAGCATTTT
CDR3: CASSLGTRGDQPQHF

D: -
size: once
V: TRBV11-2
J: TRBJ2-1
DNA: TGTGCCAGCAGCTTAGGGGGGGAGTACAATGAGCAGTTCTTC
CDR3: CASSLGGEYNEQFF

D: TRBD2
size: once
V: TRBV5-1
J: TRBJ2-7
DNA: TGCGCCAGCAGCCGATTGGACGGGGGGAACGAGCAGTACTTC
CDR3: CASSRLDGGNEQYF

D: -
size: -
V: TRBV6-5
J: TRBJ2-1
DNA: TGTGCCAGCAGTAACGGACAAGGCGAGCAGTTCTTC
CDR3: CASSNGQGEQFF

D: -
size: -
V: TRBV9
J: TRBJ1-5
DNA: TGTGCCAGCAGCGCCGCGGAGGGTGGCAATCAGCCCCAGCATTTT
CDR3: CASSAAEGGNQPQHF

D: -
size: once
V: TRBV6-6
J: TRBJ1-1
DNA: TGTGCCAGCAGTTACTCGGTAGGGGAAGGAGCTTTCTTT
CDR3: CASSYSVGEGAFF

D: -
size: -
V: TRBV18
J: TRBJ2-7
DNA: TGTGCCAGCTCACCGGACAGTTACGAGCAGTACTTC
CDR3: CASSPDSYEQYF

D: TRBD1
size: once
V: TRBV10-2
J: TRBJ2-6
DNA: TGCGCCAGCACCACAGGGGTTGGGACTGGGGCCAACGTCCTGACTTTC
CDR3: CASTTGVGTGANVLTF

D: TRBD2
size: -
V: TRBV11-2
J: TRBJ2-2
DNA: TGTGCCAGCAGCGGCGGGAGAAACACCGGGGAGCTGTTTTTT
CDR3: CASSGGRNTGELFF

D: -
size: medium-sized
V: TRBV7-2
J: TRBJ2-7
DNA: TGTGCCAGCAGCTCTAGCCGGGCGTACGAGCAGTACTTC
CDR3: CASSSSRAYEQYF

D: -
size: -
V: TRBV27
J: TRBJ2-7
DNA: TGTGCCAGCAGTTCCCAGGTAAACGAGCAGTACTTC
CDR3: CASSSQVNEQYF

D: -
size: -
V: TRBV21-1
J: TRBJ2-1
DNA: TGTGCCAGCAGCAACCTAGGGGACAGGGCCCTCTTCAATGAGCAGTTCTTC
CDR3: CASSNLGDRALFNEQFF

D: TRBD1
size: -
V: TRBV7-2
J: TRBJ2-7
DNA: TGTGCCAGCATCCGGGACAGGGGCTCCTACGAGCAGTACTTC
CDR3: CASIRDRGSYEQYF

D: TRBD2
size: -
V: TRBV9
J: TRBJ2-5
DNA: TGTGCCAGCAGCGTAGGAGGCGGGGGGCTCCAAGAGACCCAGTACTTC
CDR3: CASSVGGGGLQETQYF

D: TRBD1
size: -
V: TRBV6-6
J: TRBJ2-2
DNA: TGTGCCAGCAGCCTGACAGGGGGGACCGGGGAGCTGTTTTTT
CDR3: CASSLTGGTGELFF

D: -
size: -
V: TRBV5-4
J: TRBJ1-1
DNA: TGTGCCAGCACCCGGGGACTCTCGGAAGCTAAAGCTTTCTTT
CDR3: CASTRGLSEAKAFF

D: -
size: -
V: TRBV3-1/TRBV3-2
J: TRBJ1-2
DNA: TGTGCCAGCAGCCAAGGGGCAACAGCCCAAGTGGGTGGCTACACCTTC
CDR3: CASSQGATAQVGGYTF

D: TRBD1
size: -
V: TRBV18
J: TRBJ1-1
DNA: TGTGCCAGCTCCGGACAGGGTTCTGAAGCTTTCTTT
CDR3: CASSGQGSEAFF

D: -
size: -
V: TRBV7-9
J: TRBJ2-2
DNA: TGTGCCAGCAGCCCCGCGGGAACAAGAAACACCGGGGAGCTGTTTTTT
CDR3: CASSPAGTRNTGELFF

D: -
size: -
V: TRBV9
J: TRBJ1-1
DNA: TGTGCCAGCAGCGTAGCTCTGGGGGGGCACACTGAAGCTTTCTTT
CDR3: CASSVALGGHTEAFF

D: -
size: -
V: TRBV7-2
J: TRBJ2-3
DNA: TGTGCCAGCACCATGACTAGGGGGGGGGATACGCAGTATTTT
CDR3: CASTMTRGGDTQYF

D: TRBD1
size: -
V: TRBV18
J: TRBJ2-1
DNA: TGTGCCAGCTCACCGGGACAGGCCTACAATGAGCAGTTCTTC
CDR3: CASSPGQAYNEQFF

D: TRBD2
size: -
V: TRBV5-4
J: TRBJ2-7
DNA: TGTGCCAGCAGCCAGGGACTAGCGGGAGACGAGCAGTACTTC
CDR3: CASSQGLAGDEQYF

D: -
size: -
V: TRBV28
J: TRBJ1-1
DNA: TGTGCCGTGTTTTCCAGGGACACTGAAGCTTTCTTT
CDR3: CAVFSRDTEAFF